The clone carrying this TCR beta chain appeared many times. No antigen is known for it. The germline V gene has CDR1 SGHRS and CDR2 YFSETQ. The J segment lost 9 bases and the V segment lost 0 bases, leaving 7 bases of the junction unmatched. The CDR3 has 15 residues. TCRdb re-analysed the 5' RACE reads in MiXCR, keeping a single row per CDR3 protein. The sample consists of about 240,000 distinct CDR3 sequences, more than 3.5% of them appearing once. This sample was taken from a study of T cells after yellow fever vaccination. Turning to the study itself: Fractions low in cell number were prepared with SMART-Seq v4 Ultra Low Input.

Notes on the study in general: Most primary-vaccination clones reappeared after the booster (approximately 96% CD4, about 88% CD8).

The rearrangement uses TRBV5-1 and TRBJ2-1; 9 bases are a match to TRBD2. Sequenced here: PBMCs, sampled 15 days after the yellow fever booster vaccination. The clonotype was recovered from a man younger than 30 who received the YFV17D yellow fever vaccine. CDR3 sequence: CASSLALAGYSEQFF. CDR3 nucleotides: TGCGCCAGCAGCTTGGCCCTAGCGGGGTATAGTGAGCAGTTCTTC.